This record covers a single T cell receptor (beta chain). CDR3 length equals 14 residues. V gave up 3 bases and J gave up 2 bases; unmatched junction bases: 4. The germline CDR1 and CDR2 sequences are SGHTA and FQGNSA. Per the original methods: From reference gene primer amplification, estimates of nucleated cell counts were derived. Using immunoSEQ multiplex PCR, the repertoire was profiled, and TCRdb retains in-frame clones only, with some absent. The V and J calls and clone size come from that table; D and trimming were worked out from the DNA. The sample consists of about 160,000 clones, over 80% of them appearing once. The data are from a study of blood T cell repertoires in COVID-19. Turning to the study itself: Collection of acute and convalescent COVID-19 samples took place in the United States, Italy and Spain.

This receptor was identified in a man aged 30 to 45 with COVID-19, enrolled during active disease. The chain carries TRBV7-2 and TRBJ2-7; the match to TRBD2 covers 7 bases. Input material: peripheral blood. The CDR3 here is CASSFGAGAYEQYF. The CDR3 DNA is TGTGCCAGCAGCTTTGGCGCGGGAGCCTACGAGCAGTACTTC.